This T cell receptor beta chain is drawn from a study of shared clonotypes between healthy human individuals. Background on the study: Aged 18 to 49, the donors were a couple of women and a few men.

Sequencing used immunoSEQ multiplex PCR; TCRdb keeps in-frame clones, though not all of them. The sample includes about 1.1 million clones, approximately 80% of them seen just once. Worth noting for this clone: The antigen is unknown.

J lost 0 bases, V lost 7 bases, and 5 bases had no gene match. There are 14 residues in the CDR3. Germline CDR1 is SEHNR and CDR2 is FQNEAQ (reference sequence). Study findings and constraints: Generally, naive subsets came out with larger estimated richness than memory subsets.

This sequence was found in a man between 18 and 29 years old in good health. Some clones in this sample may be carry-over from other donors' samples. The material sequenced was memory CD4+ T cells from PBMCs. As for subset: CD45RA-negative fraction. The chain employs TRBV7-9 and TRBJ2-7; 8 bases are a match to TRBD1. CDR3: CASTRQGNSYEQYF. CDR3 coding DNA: TGTGCCAGCACCAGACAGGGGAACTCCTACGAGCAGTACTTC.